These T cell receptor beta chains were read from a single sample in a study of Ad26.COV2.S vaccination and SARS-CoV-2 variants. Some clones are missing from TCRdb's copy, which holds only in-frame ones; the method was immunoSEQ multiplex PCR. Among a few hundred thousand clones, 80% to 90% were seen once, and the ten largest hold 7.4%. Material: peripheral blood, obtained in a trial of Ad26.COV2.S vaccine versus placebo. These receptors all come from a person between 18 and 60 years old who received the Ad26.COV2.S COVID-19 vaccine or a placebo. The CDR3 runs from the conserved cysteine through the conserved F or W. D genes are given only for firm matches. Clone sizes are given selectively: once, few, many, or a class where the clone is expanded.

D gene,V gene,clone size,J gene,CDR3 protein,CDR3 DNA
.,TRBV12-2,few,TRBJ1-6,CASRLTGGVTPLHF,TGTGCAAGTCGCTTGACAGGGGGCGTAACACCCCTCCACTTT
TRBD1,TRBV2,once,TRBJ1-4,CASSKLTGGFEKLFF,TGTGCCAGCAGTAAATTGACAGGGGGTTTCGAAAAACTGTTTTTT
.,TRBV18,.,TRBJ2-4,CASSRSIDWGSENIQYF,TGTGCCAGCTCACGCTCCATCGATTGGGGGTCGGAAAACATTCAGTACTTC
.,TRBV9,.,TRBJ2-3,CASSVTGAMDTQYF,TGTGCCAGCAGCGTGACCGGTGCAATGGATACGCAGTATTTT
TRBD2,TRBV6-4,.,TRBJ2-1,CASSDLAGPSYNEQFF,TGTGCCAGCAGTGACTTAGCGGGACCCTCCTACAATGAGCAGTTCTTC
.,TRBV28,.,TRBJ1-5,CASTLRGQPQHF,TGTGCCAGCACCCTACGTGGACAGCCCCAGCATTTT
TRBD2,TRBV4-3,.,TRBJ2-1,CASSQETSGGLSYNEQFF,TGCGCCAGCAGCCAAGAAACTAGCGGGGGGCTCTCCTACAATGAGCAGTTCTTC
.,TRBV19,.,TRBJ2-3,CASSIALTDTQYF,TGTGCCAGTAGTATAGCCCTCACAGATACGCAGTATTTT
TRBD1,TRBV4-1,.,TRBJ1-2,CASSEQTGGYYGYTF,TGCGCCAGCAGCGAACAGACAGGGGGCTACTATGGCTACACCTTC
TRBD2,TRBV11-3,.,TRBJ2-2,CASSIRGGSTGELFF,TGTGCCAGCAGCATCCGGGGGGGCAGTACCGGGGAGCTGTTTTTT
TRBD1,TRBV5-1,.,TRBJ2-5,CASSNPQGNLGTQYF,TGCGCCAGCAGCAACCCACAGGGGAACCTGGGGACCCAGTACTTC
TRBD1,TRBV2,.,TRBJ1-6,CASSAGTGDSPLHF,TGTGCCAGCAGCGCCGGGACAGGGGATTCACCCCTCCACTTT
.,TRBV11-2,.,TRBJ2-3,CASSFGSGDTQYF,TGTGCCAGCTCCTTCGGGTCAGGGGATACGCAGTATTTT
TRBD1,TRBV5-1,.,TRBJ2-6,CASLLGQRNSGANVLTF,TGCGCCAGCCTCCTGGGACAGAGGAACTCTGGGGCCAACGTCCTGACTTTC
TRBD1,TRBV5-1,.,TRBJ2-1,CASSDRDRRDEQFF,TGCGCCAGCAGCGATCGGGACAGGCGCGATGAGCAGTTCTTC
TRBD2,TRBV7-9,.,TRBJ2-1,CASSLATSGSYNNEQFF,TGTGCCAGCAGCTTAGCGACTAGCGGGAGCTATAACAATGAGCAGTTCTTC
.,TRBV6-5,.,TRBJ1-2,CASSYVGGRRTYGYTF,TGTGCCAGCAGTTACGTGGGGGGGCGCAGAACCTATGGCTACACCTTC
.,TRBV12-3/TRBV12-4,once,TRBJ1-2,CASSSGFYENF,TGTGCCAGCAGTTCTGGCTTCTATGAGAACTTC
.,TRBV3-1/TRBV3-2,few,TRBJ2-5,CASSQGFHSQETQYF,TGTGCCAGCAGCCAAGGGTTCCACAGCCAAGAGACCCAGTACTTC
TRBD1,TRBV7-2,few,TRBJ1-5,CASSIDRGSPAQHF,TGTGCCAGCAGCATCGACAGGGGTTCCCCGGCCCAGCATTTT
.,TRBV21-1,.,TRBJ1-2,CASSKNRYRSNYGYTF,TGTGCCAGCAGCAAAAATAGGTACAGATCAAACTATGGCTACACCTTC
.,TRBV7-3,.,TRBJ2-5,CASSPRMNGETQYF,TGTGCCAGCAGCCCCCGTATGAACGGGGAGACCCAGTACTTC
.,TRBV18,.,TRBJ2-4,CASSGSLGPKNIQYF,TGTGCCAGCTCAGGGTCCCTGGGTCCCAAAAACATTCAGTACTTC
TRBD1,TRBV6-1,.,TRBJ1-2,CASREIQGITNYGYTF,TGTGCCAGCAGAGAAATACAGGGGATAACCAACTATGGCTACACCTTC
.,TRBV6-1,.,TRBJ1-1,CASSESPAQGPPAFF,TGTGCCAGCAGTGAATCCCCGGCGCAGGGCCCCCCGGCTTTCTTT
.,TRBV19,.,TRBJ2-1,CASSKRGGRSSYNEQFF,TGTGCCAGTAGTAAAAGGGGGGGAAGAAGCTCCTACAATGAGCAGTTCTTC
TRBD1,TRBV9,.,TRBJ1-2,CASNLDPRQGNGYTF,TGTGCCAGCAACCTAGACCCGAGACAGGGGAATGGCTACACCTTC
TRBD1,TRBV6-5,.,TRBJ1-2,CASSSGTDYGYTF,TGTGCCAGCAGTTCCGGGACAGATTATGGCTACACCTTC
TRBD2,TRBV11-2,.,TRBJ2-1,CASSFLSGGAGDEQFF,TGTGCCAGCAGCTTCCTTAGCGGGGGGGCCGGTGATGAGCAGTTCTTC
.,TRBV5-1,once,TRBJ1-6,CASSLGDLDNSPLHF,TGCGCCAGCAGCTTGGGGGACCTCGATAATTCACCCCTCCACTTT
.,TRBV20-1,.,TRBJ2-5,CSAAQETQYF,TGCAGTGCCGCCCAGGAGACCCAGTACTTC
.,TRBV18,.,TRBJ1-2,CASSQVPDGGANYGYTF,TGTGCCAGCTCTCAAGTGCCCGACGGGGGAGCTAACTATGGCTACACCTTC
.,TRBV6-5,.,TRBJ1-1,CASSYSSPTAEAFF,TGTGCCAGCAGTTACTCGAGTCCTACCGCTGAAGCTTTCTTT
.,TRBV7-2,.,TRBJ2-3,CASSRRLDTQYF,TGTGCCAGCAGCCGGCGGCTCGATACGCAGTATTTT
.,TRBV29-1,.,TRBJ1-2,CSVAIVGPHYGYTF,TGCAGCGTTGCAATCGTGGGCCCTCACTATGGCTACACCTTC
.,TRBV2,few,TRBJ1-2,CASSGQPTYGYTF,TGTGCCAGCAGTGGACAGCCCACCTATGGCTACACCTTC
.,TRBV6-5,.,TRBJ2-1,CASSNRRGSYNEQFF,TGTGCCAGCAGCAACAGGAGAGGATCCTACAATGAGCAGTTCTTC
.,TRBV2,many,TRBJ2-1,CASSEHMESYNEQFF,TGTGCCAGCAGTGAGCATATGGAATCCTACAATGAGCAGTTCTTC
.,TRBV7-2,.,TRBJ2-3,CASSLGTSTDTQYF,TGTGCCAGCAGCTTGGGCACTAGCACAGATACGCAGTATTTT